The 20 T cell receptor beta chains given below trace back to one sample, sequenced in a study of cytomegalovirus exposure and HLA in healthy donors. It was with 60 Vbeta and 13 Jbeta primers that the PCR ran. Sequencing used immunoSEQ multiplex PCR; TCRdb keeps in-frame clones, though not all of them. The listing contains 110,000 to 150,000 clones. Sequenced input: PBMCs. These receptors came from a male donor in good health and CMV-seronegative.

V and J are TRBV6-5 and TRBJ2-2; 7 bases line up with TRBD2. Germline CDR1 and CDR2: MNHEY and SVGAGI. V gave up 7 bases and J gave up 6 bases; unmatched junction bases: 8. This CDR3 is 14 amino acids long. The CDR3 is CASTRGVSSGELFF. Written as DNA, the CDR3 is TGTGCCAGCACCCGGGGGGTTTCCTCCGGGGAGCTGTTTTTT.

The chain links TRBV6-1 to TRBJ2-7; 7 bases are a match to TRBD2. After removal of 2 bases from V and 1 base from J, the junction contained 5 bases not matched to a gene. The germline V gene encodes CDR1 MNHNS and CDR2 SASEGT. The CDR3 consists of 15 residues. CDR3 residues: CASSELREHSYEQYF. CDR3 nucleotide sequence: TGTGCCAGCAGTGAATTGCGGGAGCATTCCTACGAGCAGTACTTC.

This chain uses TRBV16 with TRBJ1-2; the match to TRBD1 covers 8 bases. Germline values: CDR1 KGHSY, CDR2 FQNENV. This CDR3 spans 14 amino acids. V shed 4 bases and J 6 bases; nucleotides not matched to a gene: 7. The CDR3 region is CASSRTGGRDGYTF. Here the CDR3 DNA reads TGTGCCAGCAGCCGAACAGGGGGTAGGGATGGCTACACCTTC.

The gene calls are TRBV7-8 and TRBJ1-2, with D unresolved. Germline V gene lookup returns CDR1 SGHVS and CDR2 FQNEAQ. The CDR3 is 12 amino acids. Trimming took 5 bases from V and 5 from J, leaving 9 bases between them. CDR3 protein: CASSPIAYGYTF. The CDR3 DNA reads TGTGCCAGCAGCCCAATTGCGTATGGCTACACCTTC. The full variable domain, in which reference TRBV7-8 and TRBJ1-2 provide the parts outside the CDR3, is GAGVSQSPRYKVAKRGQDVALRCDPISGHVSLFWYQQALGQGPEFLTYFQNEAQLDKSGLPSDRFFAERPEGSVSTLKIQRTQQEDSAVYLCASSPIAYGYTFGSGTRLTVV.

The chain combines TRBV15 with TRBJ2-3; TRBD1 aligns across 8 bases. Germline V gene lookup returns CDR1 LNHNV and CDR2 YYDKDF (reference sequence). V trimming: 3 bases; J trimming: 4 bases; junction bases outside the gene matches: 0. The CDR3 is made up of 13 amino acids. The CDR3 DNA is TGTGCCACCAGCAGGGACAGGGCAGATACGCAGTATTTT. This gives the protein CATSRDRADTQYF.

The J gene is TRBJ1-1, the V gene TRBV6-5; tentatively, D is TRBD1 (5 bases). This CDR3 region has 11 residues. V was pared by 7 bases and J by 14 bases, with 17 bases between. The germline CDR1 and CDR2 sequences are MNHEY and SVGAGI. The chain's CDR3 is CASTLGRDWFF. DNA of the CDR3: TGTGCCAGCACCCTAGGGAGGGACTGGTTCTTT.

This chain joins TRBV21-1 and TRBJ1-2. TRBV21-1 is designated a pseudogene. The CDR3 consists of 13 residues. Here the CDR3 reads CASSKVRDGGYTF. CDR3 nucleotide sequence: TGTGCCAGCAGCAAAGTGAGGGATGGTGGCTACACCTTC.

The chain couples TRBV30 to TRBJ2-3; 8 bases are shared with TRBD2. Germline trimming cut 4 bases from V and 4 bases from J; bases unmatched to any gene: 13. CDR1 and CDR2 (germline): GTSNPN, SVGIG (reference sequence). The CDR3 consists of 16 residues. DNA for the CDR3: TGTGCCTGGAATTGGGGTACAGCGGGAGAATCAGATACGCAGTATTTT. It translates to CAWNWGTAGESDTQYF. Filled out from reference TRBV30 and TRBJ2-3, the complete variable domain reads SQTIHQWPATLVQPVGSPLSLECTVEGTSNPNLYWYRQAAGRGLQLLFYSVGIGQISSEVPQNLSASRPQDRQFILSSKKLLLSDSGFYLCAWNWGTAGESDTQYFGPGTRLTVL.

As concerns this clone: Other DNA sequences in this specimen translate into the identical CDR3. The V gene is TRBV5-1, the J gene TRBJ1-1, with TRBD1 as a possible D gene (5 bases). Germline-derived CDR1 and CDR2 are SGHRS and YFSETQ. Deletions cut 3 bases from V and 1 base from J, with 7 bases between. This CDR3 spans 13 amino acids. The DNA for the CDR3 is TGCGCCAGCAGCTCCGGACAGAACACTGAAGCTTTCTTT. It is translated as CASSSGQNTEAFF.

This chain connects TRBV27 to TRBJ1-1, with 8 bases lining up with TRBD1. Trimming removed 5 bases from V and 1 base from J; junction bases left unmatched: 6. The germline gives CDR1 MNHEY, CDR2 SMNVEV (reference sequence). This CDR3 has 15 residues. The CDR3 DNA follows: TGTGCCAGCAGTACGCAGGGGGCGAAGAACACTGAAGCTTTCTTT. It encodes CASSTQGAKNTEAFF.

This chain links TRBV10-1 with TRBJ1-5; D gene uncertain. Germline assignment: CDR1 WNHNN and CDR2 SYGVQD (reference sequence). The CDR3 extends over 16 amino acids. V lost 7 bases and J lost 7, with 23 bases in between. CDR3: CASNQLGLREGQPQHF. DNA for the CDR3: TGCGCCAGCAACCAACTCGGTCTCAGAGAGGGCCAGCCCCAGCATTTT.

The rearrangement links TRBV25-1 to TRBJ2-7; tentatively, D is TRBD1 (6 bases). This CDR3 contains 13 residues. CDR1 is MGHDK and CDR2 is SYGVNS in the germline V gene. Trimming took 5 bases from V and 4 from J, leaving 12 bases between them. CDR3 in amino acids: CASSRTGLYEQYF. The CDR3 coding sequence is TGTGCCAGCAGTCGAACAGGGTTATACGAGCAGTACTTC.

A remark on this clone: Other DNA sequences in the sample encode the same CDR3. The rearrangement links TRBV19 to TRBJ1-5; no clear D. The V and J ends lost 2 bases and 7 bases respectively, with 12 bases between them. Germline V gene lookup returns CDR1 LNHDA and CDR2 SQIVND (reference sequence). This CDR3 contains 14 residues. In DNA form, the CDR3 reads TGTGCCAGTAGTATACTGGGCGGAGGGCAGCCCCAGCATTTT. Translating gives CASSILGGGQPQHF.

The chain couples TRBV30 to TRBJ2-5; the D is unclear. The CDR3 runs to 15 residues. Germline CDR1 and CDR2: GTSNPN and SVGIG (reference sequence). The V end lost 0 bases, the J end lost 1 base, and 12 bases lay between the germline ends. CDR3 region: CAWSVQRHLQETQYF. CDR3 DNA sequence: TGTGCCTGGAGTGTACAAAGACACCTCCAAGAGACCCAGTACTTC.

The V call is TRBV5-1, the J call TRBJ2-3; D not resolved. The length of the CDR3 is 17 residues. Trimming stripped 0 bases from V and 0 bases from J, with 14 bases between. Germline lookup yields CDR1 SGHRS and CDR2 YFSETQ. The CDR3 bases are TGCGCCAGCAGCTTGGGGGTGGGTAGCATCAGCACAGATACGCAGTATTTT. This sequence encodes CASSLGVGSISTDTQYF.

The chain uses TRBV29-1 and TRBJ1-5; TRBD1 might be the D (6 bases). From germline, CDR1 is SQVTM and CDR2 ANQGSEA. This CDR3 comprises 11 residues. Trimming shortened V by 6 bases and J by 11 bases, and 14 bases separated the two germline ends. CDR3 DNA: TGCAGCGTCGGAACAGGGTTGGCCCAGCATTTT. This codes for CSVGTGLAQHF.

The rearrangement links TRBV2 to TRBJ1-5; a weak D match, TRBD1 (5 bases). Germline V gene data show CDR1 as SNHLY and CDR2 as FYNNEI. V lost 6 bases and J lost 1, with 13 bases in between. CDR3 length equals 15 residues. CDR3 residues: CASSNQGASNQPQHF. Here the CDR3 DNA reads TGTGCCAGCAGCAACCAAGGGGCAAGCAATCAGCCCCAGCATTTT.

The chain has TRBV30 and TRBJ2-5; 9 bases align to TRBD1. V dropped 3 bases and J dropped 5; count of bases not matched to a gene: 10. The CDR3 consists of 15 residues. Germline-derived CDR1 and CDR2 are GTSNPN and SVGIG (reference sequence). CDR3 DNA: TGTGCCTGGAGACCGGGACAGGGCTTCGTGGAGACCCAGTACTTC. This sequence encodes CAWRPGQGFVETQYF.

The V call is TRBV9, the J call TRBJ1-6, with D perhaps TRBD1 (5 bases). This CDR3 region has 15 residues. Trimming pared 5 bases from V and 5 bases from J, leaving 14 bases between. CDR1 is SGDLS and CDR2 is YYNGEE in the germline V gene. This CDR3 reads CASRKGTGDNSPLHF. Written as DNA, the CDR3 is TGTGCCAGCAGAAAGGGGACGGGGGATAATTCACCCCTCCACTTT.

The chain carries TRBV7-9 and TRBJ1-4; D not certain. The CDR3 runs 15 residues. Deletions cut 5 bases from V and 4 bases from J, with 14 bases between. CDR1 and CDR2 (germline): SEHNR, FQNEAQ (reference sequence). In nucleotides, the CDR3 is TGTGCCAGCAGCCCTAACCTTGCGGGTAATGAAAAACTGTTTTTT. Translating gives CASSPNLAGNEKLFF.